This T cell receptor (beta chain) was profiled in a study of blood T cell repertoires in COVID-19. Across the study: T cells, B-cell-depleted T cells, or PBMCs provided the cDNA or gDNA that served as material.

Germline V gene sequence: CDR1 SGHTA, CDR2 FQGNSA. The CDR3 extends over 17 amino acids. V was clipped by 4 bases and J by 5 bases; unmatched bases: 6. In the original analysis: Estimated nucleated cell counts came from reference gene primer amplification. TCRdb keeps only in-frame clones here, not all; method: immunoSEQ multiplex PCR. Clone size and the V and J calls come from that table; the DNA yielded D and trimming. The sample records fewer than 350,000 clones, around 84% being singletons. The TCR was taken from a woman in her 30s who had been exposed to COVID-19. The genes are TRBV7-2 and TRBJ2-4; 15 bases line up with TRBD2. Sequencing was done on a sample of PBMCs or T cells enriched from blood (not recorded which). The CDR3 loop reads CASSYWTSGGAENIQYF. DNA of the CDR3: TGTGCCAGCAGCTATTGGACTAGCGGGGGGGCGGAAAACATTCAGTACTTC.